The rows below give T cell receptor beta chains drawn from one sample of a study of beta chain features in type 1 diabetes. The method was immunoSEQ multiplex PCR; TCRdb's version includes in-frame clones alone and lacks a portion of them. The sample contains roughly 290,000 clones, approximately 8.1% of which appear only once. The sample consisted of central memory CD4+ T cells from blood. The receptor source for this set is a woman in her late teens or twenties in good health. The CDR3 runs from the conserved cysteine through the conserved F or W. A D gene is named only where the DNA matches it firmly. A row's size may be missing; if present it is once, few, many or a size class.

D gene	V gene	J gene	clone size	CDR3 protein	CDR3 DNA
.	TRBV5-1	TRBJ2-1	once	CASSFEVNPYNERFF	TGCGCCAGCAGCTTCGAGGTGAACCCATACAATGAGCGGTTCTTC
.	TRBV7-2	TRBJ2-5	.	CASSLDVSSETQYF	TGTGCCAGCAGCTTAGATGTCAGCTCGGAGACCCAGTACTTC
.	TRBV9	TRBJ1-4	many	CASSVAGRSEKLFF	TGTGCCAGCAGCGTAGCGGGGAGGAGTGAAAAACTGTTTTTT
.	TRBV27	TRBJ1-1	many	CASSSRGEAFF	TGTGCCAGCAGTTCGAGAGGGGAGGCTTTCTTT
.	TRBV5-1	TRBJ2-5	few	CASTSEGQLGETQYF	TGCGCCAGCACTAGCGAGGGACAGCTGGGCGAGACCCAGTACTTC
.	TRBV19	TRBJ1-5	few	CASSTPTQNQPQHF	TGTGCCAGTAGTACTCCGACCCAAAATCAGCCCCAGCATTTT
.	TRBV5-1	TRBJ1-2	.	CASSLLWGNYGYTF	TGCGCCAGCAGCTTGTTATGGGGTAACTATGGCTACACCTTC
.	TRBV6-5	TRBJ2-5	.	CASSFRTYLQKTQYF	TGTGCCAGCAGTTTCAGAACCTATCTTCAAAAGACCCAGTACTTC
.	TRBV6-5	TRBJ1-3	few	CASTNTGNTIYF	TGTGCCAGCACCAATACAGGAAACACCATATATTTT
.	TRBV14	TRBJ2-5	.	CASSQDLKRSETQYF	TGTGCCAGCAGCCAAGATTTGAAGCGGTCAGAGACCCAGTACTTC
.	TRBV28	TRBJ1-1	few	CASDRPDTEAFF	TGTGCCAGCGACAGGCCGGACACTGAAGCTTTCTTT
.	TRBV19	TRBJ2-7	few	CASSSGGRYEQYF	TGTGCCAGTAGTTCGGGCGGCCGCTACGAGCAGTACTTC
.	TRBV5-1	TRBJ1-1	few	CATKSRMNTEAFF	TGCGCCACCAAGAGTCGAATGAACACTGAAGCTTTCTTT
.	TRBV4-2	TRBJ2-3	.	CASSQDPTTDTQYF	TGTGCCAGCAGCCAAGACCCGACCACAGATACGCAGTATTTT
.	TRBV12-5	TRBJ1-2	.	CASGFGWDGYTF	TGTGCTAGTGGCTTCGGGTGGGATGGCTACACCTTC
.	TRBV19	TRBJ1-2	many	CASTPRPGSFYGYTF	TGTGCCAGTACCCCCCGTCCCGGCAGCTTCTATGGCTACACCTTC
.	TRBV25-1	TRBJ1-6	.	CASSKGRDNSPLHF	TGTGCCAGCAGTAAGGGCAGGGATAATTCACCCCTCCACTTT
TRBD1	TRBV4-3	TRBJ1-3	few	CASSLTGTSGNTIYF	TGCGCCAGCAGCCTGACAGGGACCTCTGGAAACACCATATATTTT
.	TRBV7-9	TRBJ1-1	few	CASSIQADTEAFF	TGTGCCAGCAGCATACAGGCGGATACTGAAGCTTTCTTT
TRBD1	TRBV14	TRBJ1-2	few	CASSQGLDRGGYTF	TGTGCCAGCAGCCAAGGTCTGGACAGGGGTGGCTACACCTTC
TRBD1	TRBV7-2	TRBJ2-5	few	CASSLFTGEETQYF	TGTGCCAGCAGCTTATTCACAGGGGAGGAGACCCAGTACTTC
.	TRBV10-3	TRBJ1-6	few	CAISEGIGSPLHF	TGTGCCATCAGTGAAGGGATCGGTTCACCCCTCCACTTT
.	TRBV18	TRBJ1-5	.	CASSPLDSNQPQHF	TGTGCCAGCTCACCCCTAGATAGCAATCAGCCCCAGCATTTT
.	TRBV4-3	TRBJ2-1	few	CASSHSTVYNEQFF	TGCGCCAGCAGCCATTCGACGGTTTACAATGAGCAGTTCTTC
.	TRBV2	TRBJ2-5	many	CASSDEKETQYF	TGTGCCAGCAGTGATGAGAAAGAGACCCAGTACTTC
.	TRBV29-1	TRBJ1-5	many	CSVRQGLNQPQHF	TGCAGCGTTAGGCAGGGGCTCAATCAGCCCCAGCATTTT
.	TRBV28	TRBJ1-2	many	CASSPTLTGNYGYTF	TGTGCCAGCAGCCCGACCCTGACAGGAAACTATGGCTACACCTTC
.	TRBV2	TRBJ2-2	few	CASSEVRSNTGELFF	TGTGCCAGCAGTGAAGTACGGAGTAACACCGGGGAGCTGTTTTTT
TRBD1	TRBV6-5	TRBJ2-2	few	CASSYGTGNTGELFF	TGTGCCAGCAGTTACGGGACAGGGAACACCGGGGAGCTGTTTTTT
TRBD1	TRBV28	TRBJ1-5	.	CASSSLPTGTEINQPQHF	TGTGCCAGCAGTTCGCTACCCACCGGGACAGAGATTAATCAGCCCCAGCATTTT
TRBD1	TRBV2	TRBJ1-2	few	CASSEIKGDSLNYGYTF	TGTGCCAGCAGTGAAATTAAAGGGGACAGTTTGAACTATGGCTACACCTTC
.	TRBV11-2	TRBJ1-6	.	CASSSRQISPLHF	TGTGCCAGCAGCTCACGACAGATTTCACCCCTCCACTTT
.	TRBV11-2	TRBJ1-4	.	CASSPSLFTNEKLFF	TGTGCCAGCTCCCCGAGTCTGTTCACTAATGAAAAACTGTTTTTT
TRBD1	TRBV5-6	TRBJ2-1	.	CASSLADRHNNEQFF	TGTGCCAGCAGCTTGGCGGACAGGCATAACAATGAGCAGTTCTTC
TRBD2	TRBV29-1	TRBJ2-1	few	CSLTTSGNEQFF	TGCAGCTTAACGACTAGCGGTAATGAGCAGTTCTTC
.	TRBV12-5	TRBJ2-7	many	CASGLVTGQYEQYF	TGTGCTAGTGGTTTGGTTACCGGACAGTACGAGCAGTACTTC
.	TRBV19	TRBJ1-1	few	CASSPGRSRMNTEAFF	TGTGCCAGTAGTCCCGGTCGCAGTAGAATGAACACTGAAGCTTTCTTT
.	TRBV9	TRBJ2-3	few	CASSVSHSDTQYF	TGTGCCAGCAGCGTTTCTCATTCAGATACGCAGTATTTT
.	TRBV5-1	TRBJ2-2	few	CASSLVASRGTGELFF	TGCGCCAGCAGCTTGGTCGCTAGCAGGGGCACCGGGGAGCTGTTTTTT
.	TRBV7-9	TRBJ1-2	.	CASSPGRDNFGYTF	TGTGCCAGCAGCCCTGGTCGGGACAATTTTGGCTACACCTTC
TRBD2	TRBV19	TRBJ2-5	few	CASNPGGSAETQYF	TGTGCCAGTAATCCCGGGGGGTCGGCAGAGACCCAGTACTTC
.	TRBV6-1	TRBJ2-1	.	CASSAQGNEQFF	TGTGCCAGCAGTGCCCAGGGTAATGAGCAGTTCTTC
.	TRBV2	TRBJ1-5	few	CASSQGSGQPQHF	TGTGCCAGCAGTCAGGGGTCGGGTCAGCCCCAGCATTTT
.	TRBV7-2	TRBJ2-1	few	CASAARVNYNEQFF	TGTGCCAGCGCGGCCAGGGTGAATTACAATGAGCAGTTCTTC
TRBD1	TRBV7-2	TRBJ1-2	many	CASTKDRGNYGYTF	TGTGCCAGCACCAAGGACAGGGGGAACTATGGCTACACCTTC
.	TRBV7-8	TRBJ1-2	few	CASSLAPGLNGYTF	TGTGCCAGCAGCTTAGCGCCCGGGTTGAATGGCTACACCTTC
.	TRBV5-1	TRBJ1-1	few	CASSSAGTKNTEAFF	TGCGCCAGCAGCTCTGCCGGGACAAAGAACACTGAAGCTTTCTTT